This paragraph reports one TCR beta chain. Its specific antigen is unknown. Nothing much larger sits one base from this clone, and base qualities are not available. TCRdb records Illumina NovaSeq 6000 as the sequencer. cDNA libraries for TCRalpha and TCRbeta were prepared by 5'RACE using constant-segment primers, with sample barcodes and unique molecular identifiers added. RNA was extracted from every sample with Trizol reagent. Libraries were amplified in two PCR steps, with a second sample barcode and Illumina TruSeq adapters added in the second step. The libraries were sequenced on an Illumina NovaSeq using 2 x 150 bp paired-end reads. Regarding the original processing steps: With migec v1.2.7, reads were demultiplexed and then collapsed into UMI-guided consensus sequences. Using mixcr v2.1.11, the UMI consensuses were aligned to TRA and TRB V and J templates and assembled into clonotypes. Expanded or contracted clonotypes were those called significant by both edgeR and NoisET, with noise models trained on biological replicates. For edgeR calls, the cutoffs were a false discovery rate-adjusted p below 0.01 and a log2 fold-change threshold of 1. As an exploratory analysis of dynamics, max-normalized trajectories of the 1000 most abundant clonotypes were examined by PCA with hierarchical clustering. Separately sequenced CD4+ and CD8+ repertoires were used to assign a CD4 or CD8 phenotype to each responding clone. TCRdb's own reprocessing of the public reads used fastp at Q25 and MiXCR and kept productive beta chains. Every CDR3 protein is listed once, alongside the most common genes and DNA of its rows. The V and J calls were not made by the authors but by TCRdb's processing. The sample data list 300,000 to 400,000 distinct CDR3 sequences, and 25% to 30% of these were observed just once. Roughly 14% of the sample lies in the top ten.

PBMCs were isolated by Ficoll-Paque density gradient centrifugation. CDR1 and CDR2 (DFQATT, SNEGSKA) derive from the germline V gene (reference sequence). The junction shows trimming of 6 bases on V and 0 bases on J, plus 14 bases between the germline ends. The cysteine opens and the phenylalanine closes a CDR3 of 14 amino acids. Solely the CDR3 DNA is kept, with 42 bases framed from the first base. This record belongs to a study of T-cell memory formation after mild COVID-19 (dated by TCRdb to 2020 to 2022). For context, the study as a whole: TCR sequence clusters from the two donors were largely donor specific. In two donors, T-cell clones that expanded and contracted after mild COVID-19 were tracked by sequencing TCRalpha and TCRbeta repertoires over time. Two young, previously healthy adult volunteers, one female and one male, were included in the cohort.

Study-level results and caveats: Contracting CD4+ clones were located mainly in the CM and EM memory subsets, whereas CD8+ clones were found to be enriched in EMRA. From day 15 to 85, contracting clones showed balanced CD4/CD8 phenotypes, whereas a second wave of clones that expanded from day 15 to 37 leaned towards CD4+. Only a couple of mild cases were covered in the study, and larger cohorts including severe cases with pre-infection samples were considered necessary. Some responding clones were detected in pre-infection memory, suggesting pre-existing cross-reactive memory T cells joined the SARS-CoV-2 response. The second-wave clones that peaked on day 37 were not confirmed to be SARS-CoV-2 specific.

The receptor's source is an adult woman who had mild COVID-19 (a few samples of this study predate the infection). The sample titles of this study are shuffled in the database, so cell type and time point are left out; the donor was told from shared clones. This sequence uses TRBV20-1 and TRBJ1-2, with a tentative D gene TRBD1 over 6 matching bases. Source material: PBMCs or a T cell subset sorted from them (not recorded which). The DNA is TGCAGTGCCGAGGACAGAGTAGCTAACTATGGCTACACCTTC. Its amino acids are CSAEDRVANYGYTF.